A selection of T cell receptor beta chains follows, all from one sample in a study of T cell responses to AZD1222 COVID-19 vaccine. The data were produced by immunoSEQ multiplex PCR, yet TCRdb's version contains in-frame clones alone and is incomplete. Of fewer than 120,000 clones listed, roughly 90% were seen once; the top ten hold roughly 14%. The sequences come from peripheral blood, collected 28 days after the second AZD1222 dose. The receptors derive from an adult who received the AZD1222 COVID-19 vaccine. CDR3s include the opening cysteine and the closing phenylalanine or tryptophan. Fields, in order: V gene, J gene, D gene, clone size, CDR3 protein, CDR3 DNA. D genes are given only for firm matches. Size is stated for part of the rows, as once, few or many counts, or as a class when the clone is expanded.

V: TRBV12-3/TRBV12-4; J: TRBJ2-7; D: TRBD1; size: -; CDR3: CASSLGTGYEQYF; DNA: TGTGCCAGCAGTTTAGGGACAGGGTACGAGCAGTACTTC
V: TRBV5-6; J: TRBJ1-2; D: TRBD1; size: -; CDR3: CASSRGQGAGYTF; DNA: TGTGCCAGCAGCCGAGGACAGGGCGCTGGCTACACCTTC
V: TRBV5-1; J: TRBJ2-1; D: -; size: -; CDR3: CASSLDGYGGPNEQFF; DNA: TGCGCCAGCAGCTTGGATGGCTACGGGGGTCCCAATGAGCAGTTCTTC
V: TRBV10-1; J: TRBJ2-4; D: -; size: -; CDR3: CASSIRAKNIQYF; DNA: TGCGCCAGCAGCATCCGAGCCAAAAACATTCAGTACTTC
V: TRBV6-4; J: TRBJ2-3; D: TRBD2; size: -; CDR3: CASSGASGGPTDTQYF; DNA: TGTGCCAGCAGTGGGGCTAGCGGGGGCCCCACAGATACGCAGTATTTT
V: TRBV19; J: TRBJ1-1; D: TRBD1; size: -; CDR3: CASSISGTGSTEAFF; DNA: TGTGCCAGTAGTATCTCCGGGACAGGGAGCACTGAAGCTTTCTTT
V: TRBV5-1; J: TRBJ1-6; D: TRBD1; size: -; CDR3: CASSLAPGQGNSPLHF; DNA: TGCGCCAGCAGCTTGGCACCCGGACAGGGAAATTCACCCCTCCACTTT
V: TRBV5-1; J: TRBJ1-1; D: -; size: -; CDR3: CASSLGPGNTEAFF; DNA: TGCGCCAGCAGCTTGGGACCGGGGAACACTGAAGCTTTCTTT
V: TRBV29-1; J: TRBJ2-3; D: TRBD1; size: -; CDR3: CSVASSTGSDTQYF; DNA: TGCAGCGTTGCTTCGTCGACAGGGTCAGATACGCAGTATTTT
V: TRBV5-4; J: TRBJ2-7; D: -; size: few; CDR3: CASSLANPDFYEQYF; DNA: TGTGCCAGCAGCTTGGCCAATCCAGATTTCTACGAGCAGTACTTC
V: TRBV14; J: TRBJ1-1; D: -; size: -; CDR3: CASSQQQNTEAFF; DNA: TGTGCCAGCAGCCAACAACAAAACACTGAAGCTTTCTTT
V: TRBV12-5; J: TRBJ1-2; D: -; size: -; CDR3: CASGLGNYGYTF; DNA: TGTGCTAGTGGTTTGGGTAACTATGGCTACACCTTC
V: TRBV6-5; J: TRBJ1-1; D: -; size: -; CDR3: CATRTGLVGNTEAFF; DNA: TGTGCCACCAGAACAGGGTTAGTAGGGAACACTGAAGCTTTCTTT
V: TRBV5-1; J: TRBJ1-6; D: -; size: -; CDR3: CASSPAGLSGSPLHF; DNA: TGCGCCAGCAGCCCCGCGGGACTCTCAGGGTCACCCCTCCACTTT
V: TRBV5-5; J: TRBJ1-2; D: -; size: -; CDR3: CASSSGIQYGYTF; DNA: TGTGCCAGCAGCTCCGGGATTCAGTATGGCTACACCTTC
V: TRBV5-1; J: TRBJ1-6; D: -; size: -; CDR3: CASSPSRTRVKDELNSPLHF; DNA: TGCGCCAGCAGCCCTTCCCGTACCCGTGTAAAGGATGAGCTTAATTCACCCCTCCACTTT
V: TRBV19; J: TRBJ1-2; D: -; size: -; CDR3: CASSPHAGTVNYGYTF; DNA: TGTGCCAGTAGTCCACACGCCGGGACGGTCAACTATGGCTACACCTTC
V: TRBV9; J: TRBJ1-4; D: -; size: -; CDR3: CASSVGPGIVEKLFF; DNA: TGTGCCAGCAGCGTAGGCCCAGGGATTGTTGAAAAACTGTTTTTT
V: TRBV3-1/TRBV3-2; J: TRBJ2-3; D: -; size: -; CDR3: CASSETTDTQYF; DNA: TGTGCCAGCAGCGAAACCACAGATACGCAGTATTTT
V: TRBV29-1; J: TRBJ2-7; D: -; size: -; CDR3: CSVVDGYEQYF; DNA: TGCAGCGTTGTAGATGGCTACGAGCAGTACTTC
V: TRBV10-3; J: TRBJ2-3; D: -; size: -; CDR3: CAIRGPTDTQYF; DNA: TGTGCCATCAGGGGTCCTACAGATACGCAGTATTTT
V: TRBV6-4; J: TRBJ2-1; D: TRBD2; size: large; CDR3: CASRDPREGLYNEQFF; DNA: TGTGCCAGCAGGGATCCCAGGGAGGGCCTTTACAATGAGCAGTTCTTC
V: TRBV7-2; J: TRBJ2-7; D: -; size: -; CDR3: CASSSELEQYF; DNA: TGTGCCAGCAGCTCAGAACTCGAGCAGTACTTC
V: TRBV30; J: TRBJ1-1; D: -; size: -; CDR3: CAWSGAVDTEAFF; DNA: TGTGCCTGGAGTGGCGCAGTCGACACTGAAGCTTTCTTT
V: TRBV28; J: TRBJ1-2; D: -; size: -; CDR3: CASSRYRVPEQYGYTF; DNA: TGTGCCAGCAGCCGCTACAGGGTCCCCGAACAATATGGCTACACCTTC
V: TRBV19; J: TRBJ1-4; D: -; size: -; CDR3: CASMEWGAREKLFF; DNA: TGTGCCAGTATGGAGTGGGGGGCTCGTGAAAAACTGTTTTTT
V: TRBV9; J: TRBJ2-1; D: TRBD1; size: -; CDR3: CASSEGAVSYEQFF; DNA: TGTGCCAGCAGCGAGGGGGCGGTCTCTTATGAGCAGTTCTTC
V: TRBV29-1; J: TRBJ1-2; D: -; size: -; CDR3: CSVGTVNSNYGYTF; DNA: TGCAGCGTTGGAACGGTCAACTCTAACTATGGCTACACCTTC
V: TRBV5-1; J: TRBJ2-3; D: TRBD2; size: -; CDR3: CASSLLASSTDTQYF; DNA: TGCGCCAGCAGCCTACTAGCGTCTAGCACAGATACGCAGTATTTT
V: TRBV11-2; J: TRBJ1-2; D: -; size: -; CDR3: CASSLGRGYTF; DNA: TGTGCCAGCAGCTTAGGACGGGGCTACACCTTC